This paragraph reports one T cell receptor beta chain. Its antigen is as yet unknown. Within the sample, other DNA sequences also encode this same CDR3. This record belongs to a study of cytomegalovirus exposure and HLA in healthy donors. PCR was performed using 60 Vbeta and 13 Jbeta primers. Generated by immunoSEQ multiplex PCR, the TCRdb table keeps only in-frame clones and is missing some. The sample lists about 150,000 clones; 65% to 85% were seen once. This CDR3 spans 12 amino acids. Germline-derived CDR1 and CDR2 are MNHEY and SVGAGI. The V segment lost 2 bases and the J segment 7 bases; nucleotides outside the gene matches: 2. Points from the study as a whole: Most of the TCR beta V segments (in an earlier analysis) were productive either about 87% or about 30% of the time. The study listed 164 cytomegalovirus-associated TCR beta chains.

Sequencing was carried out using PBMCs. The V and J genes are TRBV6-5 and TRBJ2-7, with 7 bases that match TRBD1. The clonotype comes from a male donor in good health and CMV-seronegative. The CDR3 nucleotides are TGTGCCAGCAGTTACCGACAGGGTGAGCAGTACTTC. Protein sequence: CASSYRQGEQYF.